The next 2 T cell receptor beta chains were all read from a single sample in a study of control samples from healthy donors and cancer patients. Using immunoSEQ multiplex PCR, the repertoire was profiled, and TCRdb retains in-frame clones only, with some absent. Here the sample spans tens of thousands of clones, nearly 90% being singletons. The specimen was formalin-fixed, paraffin-embedded tissue. All receptors come from a female donor with melanoma.

The rearrangement joins TRBV18 to TRBJ1-1; TRBD1 aligns across 7 bases. The trim removed 1 base at V and 4 bases at J, leaving 3 bases unmatched. The germline CDR1 and CDR2 sequences are KGHSH and LQKENI. This CDR3 spans 14 amino acids. The CDR3 coding sequence is TGTGCCAGCTCACCACGGGGGACAGTCACTGAAGCTTTCTTT. Translating it yields CASSPRGTVTEAFF.

The gene calls are TRBV7-7 and TRBJ2-5; 10 bases match TRBD2. Germline CDR1 reads SSHAT; CDR2 reads FNYEAQ (reference sequence). The V gene end was trimmed by 4 bases and the J gene end by 5 bases; junction bases not matched to a gene: 10. The CDR3 is 16 residues long. Here the CDR3 reads CASSSTLAGVSETQYF. CDR3 coding DNA: TGTGCCAGCAGCTCCACCCTAGCGGGAGTTTCTGAGACCCAGTACTTC.